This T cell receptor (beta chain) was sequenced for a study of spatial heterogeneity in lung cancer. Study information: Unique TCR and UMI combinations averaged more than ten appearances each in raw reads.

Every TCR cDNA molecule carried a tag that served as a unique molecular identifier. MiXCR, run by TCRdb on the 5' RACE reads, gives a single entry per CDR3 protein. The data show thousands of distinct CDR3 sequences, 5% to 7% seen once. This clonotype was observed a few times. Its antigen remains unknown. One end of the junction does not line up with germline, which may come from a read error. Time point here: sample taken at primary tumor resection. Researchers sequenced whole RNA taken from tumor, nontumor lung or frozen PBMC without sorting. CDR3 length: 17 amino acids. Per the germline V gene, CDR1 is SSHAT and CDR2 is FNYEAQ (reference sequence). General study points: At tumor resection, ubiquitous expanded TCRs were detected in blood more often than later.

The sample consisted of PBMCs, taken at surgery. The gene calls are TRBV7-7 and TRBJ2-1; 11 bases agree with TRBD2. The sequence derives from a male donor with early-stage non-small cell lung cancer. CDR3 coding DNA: TGTGCTAGCAGCATCACCCCTAGCGGGGGGCCTGGAGCGGAGCAGTTCTTC. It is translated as CASSITPSGGPGAEQFF.